This T cell receptor beta chain was sequenced in a study of blood T cell repertoires in COVID-19. TCRdb's table, derived via immunoSEQ multiplex PCR, lists solely in-frame clones and lacks some. The table lists some 100,000 clones, around 90% of them singletons. There are 14 residues in the CDR3. V gave up 0 bases and J gave up 10 bases, with 10 bases separating them. Germline values: CDR1 SGHDN, CDR2 FVKESK. Seattle researchers signed up patients amid active infection and tracked them longitudinally. This TCR came from a man between 45 and 60 years old with COVID-19, enrolled during active disease. The source material was peripheral blood. The V and J genes are TRBV14 and TRBJ1-6; the D is unclear. Written as DNA, the CDR3 is TGTGCCAGCAGCCAAGAAGTAACGGGGTCACCCCTCCACTTT. Its protein product is CASSQEVTGSPLHF.